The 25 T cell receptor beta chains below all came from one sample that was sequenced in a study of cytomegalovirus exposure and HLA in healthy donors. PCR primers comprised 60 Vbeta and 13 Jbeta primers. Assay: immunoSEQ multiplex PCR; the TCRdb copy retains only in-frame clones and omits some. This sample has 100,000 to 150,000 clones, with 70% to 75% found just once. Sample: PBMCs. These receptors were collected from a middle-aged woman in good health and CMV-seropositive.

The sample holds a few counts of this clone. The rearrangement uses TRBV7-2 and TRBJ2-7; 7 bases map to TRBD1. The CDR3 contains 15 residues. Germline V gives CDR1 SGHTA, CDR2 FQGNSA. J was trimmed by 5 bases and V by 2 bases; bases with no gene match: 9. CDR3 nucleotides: TGTGCCAGCAGCTTAAATCCAGGGGGAAAAAACGAGCAGTACTTC. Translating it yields CASSLNPGGKNEQYF. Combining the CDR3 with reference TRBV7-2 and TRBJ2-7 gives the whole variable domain GAGVSQSPSNKVTEKGKDVELRCDPISGHTALYWYRQSLGQGLEFLIYFQGNSAPDKSGLPSDRFSAERTGGSVSTLTIQRTQQEDSAVYLCASSLNPGGKNEQYFGPGTRLTVT.

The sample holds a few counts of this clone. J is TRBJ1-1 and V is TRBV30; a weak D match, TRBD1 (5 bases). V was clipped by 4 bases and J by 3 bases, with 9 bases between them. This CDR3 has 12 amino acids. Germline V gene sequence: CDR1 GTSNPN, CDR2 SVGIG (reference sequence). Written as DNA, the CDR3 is TGTGCCTGGAAACTGGGGCACACTGAAGCTTTCTTT. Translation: CAWKLGHTEAFF. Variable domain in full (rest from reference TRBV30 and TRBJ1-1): SQTIHQWPATLVQPVGSPLSLECTVEGTSNPNLYWYRQAAGRGLQLLFYSVGIGQISSEVPQNLSASRPQDRQFILSSKKLLLSDSGFYLCAWKLGHTEAFFGQGTRLTVV.

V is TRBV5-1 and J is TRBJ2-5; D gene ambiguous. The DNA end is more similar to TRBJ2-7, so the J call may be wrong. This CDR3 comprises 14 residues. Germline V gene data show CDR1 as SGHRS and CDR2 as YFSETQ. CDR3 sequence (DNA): TGCGCCAGCAGCTTGGAACGGAGCTCCTACGAGCAGTACTTC. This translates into CASSLERSSYEQYF.

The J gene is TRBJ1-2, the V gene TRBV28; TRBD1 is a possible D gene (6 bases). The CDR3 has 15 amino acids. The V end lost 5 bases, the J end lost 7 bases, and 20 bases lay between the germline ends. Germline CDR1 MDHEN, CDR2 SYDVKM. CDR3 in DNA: TGTGCCAGCAGTACGTACGTAACAGGGTTCAGTGGCTACACCTTC. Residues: CASSTYVTGFSGYTF.

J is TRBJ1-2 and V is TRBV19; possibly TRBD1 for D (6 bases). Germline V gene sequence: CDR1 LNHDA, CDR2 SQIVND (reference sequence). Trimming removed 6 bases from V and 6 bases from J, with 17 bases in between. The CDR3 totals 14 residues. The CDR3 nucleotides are TGTGCCAGTAGCTTCCAACAGGGTTTGGATGGCTACACCTTC. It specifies CASSFQQGLDGYTF.

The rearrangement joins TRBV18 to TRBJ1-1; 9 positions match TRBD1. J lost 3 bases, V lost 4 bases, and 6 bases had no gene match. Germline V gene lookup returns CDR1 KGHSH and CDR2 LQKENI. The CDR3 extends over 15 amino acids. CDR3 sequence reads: CASSRGDRVDTEAFF. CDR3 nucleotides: TGTGCCAGCTCACGAGGGGACAGGGTTGACACTGAAGCTTTCTTT.

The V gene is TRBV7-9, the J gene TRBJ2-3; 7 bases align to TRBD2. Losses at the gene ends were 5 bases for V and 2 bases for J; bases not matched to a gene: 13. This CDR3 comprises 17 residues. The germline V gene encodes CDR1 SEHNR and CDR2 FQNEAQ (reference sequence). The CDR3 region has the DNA TGTGCCAGCAGCCAAGGAAGAGCGGGGTTAAACACAGATACGCAGTATTTT. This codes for CASSQGRAGLNTDTQYF.

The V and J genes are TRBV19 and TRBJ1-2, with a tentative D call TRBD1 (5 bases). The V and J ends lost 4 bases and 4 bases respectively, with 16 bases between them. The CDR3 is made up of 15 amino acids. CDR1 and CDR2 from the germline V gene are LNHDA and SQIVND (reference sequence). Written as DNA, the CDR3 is TGTGCCAGTAGTAGCCCCAGGGACTCAAGCTATGGCTACACCTTC. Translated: CASSSPRDSSYGYTF.

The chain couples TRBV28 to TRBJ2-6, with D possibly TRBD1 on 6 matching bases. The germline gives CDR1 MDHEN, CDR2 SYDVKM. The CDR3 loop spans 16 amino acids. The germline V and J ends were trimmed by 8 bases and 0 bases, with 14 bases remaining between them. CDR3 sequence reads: CASQGTFGSGANVLTF. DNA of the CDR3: TGTGCCAGCCAGGGGACCTTCGGCTCTGGGGCCAACGTCCTGACTTTC.

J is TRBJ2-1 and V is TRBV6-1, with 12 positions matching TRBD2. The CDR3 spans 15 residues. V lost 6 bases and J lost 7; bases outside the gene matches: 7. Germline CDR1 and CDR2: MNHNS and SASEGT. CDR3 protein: CASRVLGLAGNEQFF. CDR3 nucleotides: TGTGCCAGCAGAGTCTTGGGACTAGCGGGTAATGAGCAGTTCTTC.

The chain's CDR3 is CATAPSTDTQYF. The CDR3 DNA reads as TGTGCCACCGCGCCGAGCACAGATACGCAGTATTTT. This chain joins TRBV6-5 and TRBJ2-3; unclear D gene. This CDR3 has 12 residues. Per the germline V gene, CDR1 is MNHEY and CDR2 is SVGAGI. V lost 10 bases and J lost 0, with 8 bases in between.

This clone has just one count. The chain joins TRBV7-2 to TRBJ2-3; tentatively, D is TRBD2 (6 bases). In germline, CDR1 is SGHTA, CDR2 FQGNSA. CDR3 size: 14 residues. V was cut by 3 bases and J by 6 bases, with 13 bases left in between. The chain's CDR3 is CASSFGAAGDTQYF. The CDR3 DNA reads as TGTGCCAGCAGCTTCGGGGCGGCGGGGGATACGCAGTATTTT.

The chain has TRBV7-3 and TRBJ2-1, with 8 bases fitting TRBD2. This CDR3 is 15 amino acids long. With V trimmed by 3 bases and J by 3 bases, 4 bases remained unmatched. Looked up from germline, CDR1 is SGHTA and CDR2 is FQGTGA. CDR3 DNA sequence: TGTGCCAGCAGCTTCGTGGCGGGGGGCTACAATGAGCAGTTCTTC. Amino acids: CASSFVAGGYNEQFF. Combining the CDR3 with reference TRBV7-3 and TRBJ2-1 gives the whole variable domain GAGVSQTPSNKVTEKGKYVELRCDPISGHTALYWYRQSLGQGPEFLIYFQGTGAADDSGLPNDRFFAVRPEGSVSTLKIQRTERGDSAVYLCASSFVAGGYNEQFFGPGTRLTVL.

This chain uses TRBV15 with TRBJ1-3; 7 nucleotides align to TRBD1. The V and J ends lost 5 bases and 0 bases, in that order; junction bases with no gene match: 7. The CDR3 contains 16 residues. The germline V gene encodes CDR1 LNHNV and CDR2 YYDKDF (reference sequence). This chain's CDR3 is CATSVGGRSSGNTIYF. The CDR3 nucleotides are TGTGCCACCAGCGTAGGGGGCAGGAGCTCTGGAAACACCATATATTTT.

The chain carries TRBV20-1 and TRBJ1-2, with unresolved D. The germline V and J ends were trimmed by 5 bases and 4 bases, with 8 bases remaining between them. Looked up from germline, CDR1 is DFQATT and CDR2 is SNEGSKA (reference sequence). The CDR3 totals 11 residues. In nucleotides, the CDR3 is TGCAGTGCTGTGAACAGCTATGGCTACACCTTC. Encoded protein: CSAVNSYGYTF.

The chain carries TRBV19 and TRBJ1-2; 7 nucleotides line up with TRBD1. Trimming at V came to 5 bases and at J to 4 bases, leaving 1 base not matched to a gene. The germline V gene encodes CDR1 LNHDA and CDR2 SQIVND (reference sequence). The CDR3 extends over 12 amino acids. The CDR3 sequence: CASSDRAYGYTF. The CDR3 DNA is TGTGCCAGTAGTGACAGGGCCTATGGCTACACCTTC.

DNA for the CDR3: TGCGCCAGCAGTTATCCAAACGACAGCTTCAGCTATGGCTACACCTTC. Translated, it gives CASSYPNDSFSYGYTF. The J gene is TRBJ1-2, the V gene TRBV5-1; D perhaps matches TRBD1 (5 bases). This CDR3 has 16 residues. Trimming removed 5 bases at V and 4 bases at J, with 21 bases between. Per the germline V gene, CDR1 is SGHRS and CDR2 is YFSETQ.

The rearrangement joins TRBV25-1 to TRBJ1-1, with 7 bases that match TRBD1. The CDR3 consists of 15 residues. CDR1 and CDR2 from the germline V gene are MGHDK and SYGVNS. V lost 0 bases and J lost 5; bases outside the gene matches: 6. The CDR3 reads CASSEYNRGHTEAFF. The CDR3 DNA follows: TGTGCCAGCAGTGAATATAACAGGGGTCATACTGAAGCTTTCTTT.

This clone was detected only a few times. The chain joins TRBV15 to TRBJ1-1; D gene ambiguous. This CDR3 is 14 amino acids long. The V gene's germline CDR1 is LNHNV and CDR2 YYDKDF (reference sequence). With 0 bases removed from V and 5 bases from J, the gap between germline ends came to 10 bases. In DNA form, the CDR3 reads TGTGCCACCAGCAGAGATCTCCGGGAGACTGAAGCTTTCTTT. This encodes CATSRDLRETEAFF.

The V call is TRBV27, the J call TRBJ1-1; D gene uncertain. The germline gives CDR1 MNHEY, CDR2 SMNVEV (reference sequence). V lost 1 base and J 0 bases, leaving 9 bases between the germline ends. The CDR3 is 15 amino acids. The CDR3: CASSLWSGMNTEAFF. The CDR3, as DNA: TGTGCCAGCAGTTTATGGTCGGGTATGAACACTGAAGCTTTCTTT.

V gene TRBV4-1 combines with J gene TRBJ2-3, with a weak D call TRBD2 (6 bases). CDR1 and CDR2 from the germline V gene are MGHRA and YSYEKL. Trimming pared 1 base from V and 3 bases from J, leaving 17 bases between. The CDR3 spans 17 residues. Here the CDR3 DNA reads TGCGCCAGCAGCCAAGCCTGGGAGACTAGTAGAACAGATACGCAGTATTTT. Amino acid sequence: CASSQAWETSRTDTQYF.

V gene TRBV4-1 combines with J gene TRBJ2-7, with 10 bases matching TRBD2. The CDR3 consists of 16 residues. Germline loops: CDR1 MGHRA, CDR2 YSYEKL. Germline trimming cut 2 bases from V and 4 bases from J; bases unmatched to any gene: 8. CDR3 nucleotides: TGCGCCAGCAGCCAAATCGCTAGCGGGGGTAGGTACGAGCAGTACTTC. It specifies CASSQIASGGRYEQYF.

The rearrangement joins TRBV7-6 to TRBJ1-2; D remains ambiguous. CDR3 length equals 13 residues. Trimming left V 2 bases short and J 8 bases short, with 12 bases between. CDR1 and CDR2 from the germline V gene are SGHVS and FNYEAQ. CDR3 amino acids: CASSLRAGRGYTF. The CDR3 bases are TGTGCCAGCAGCTTAAGGGCGGGCCGGGGCTACACCTTC.

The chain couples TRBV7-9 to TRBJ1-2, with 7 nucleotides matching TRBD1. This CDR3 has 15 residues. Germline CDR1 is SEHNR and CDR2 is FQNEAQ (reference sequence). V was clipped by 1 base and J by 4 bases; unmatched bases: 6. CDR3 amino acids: CASSLGQGESYGYTF. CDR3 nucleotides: TGTGCCAGCAGCTTAGGGCAGGGGGAGAGCTATGGCTACACCTTC.

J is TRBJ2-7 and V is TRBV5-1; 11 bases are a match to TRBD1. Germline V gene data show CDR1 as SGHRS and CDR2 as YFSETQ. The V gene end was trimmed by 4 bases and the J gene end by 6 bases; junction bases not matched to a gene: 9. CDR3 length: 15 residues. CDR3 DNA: TGCGCCAGCAGCCCGGCAGGACAGGGGGCCAGCGAGCAGTACTTC. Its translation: CASSPAGQGASEQYF.